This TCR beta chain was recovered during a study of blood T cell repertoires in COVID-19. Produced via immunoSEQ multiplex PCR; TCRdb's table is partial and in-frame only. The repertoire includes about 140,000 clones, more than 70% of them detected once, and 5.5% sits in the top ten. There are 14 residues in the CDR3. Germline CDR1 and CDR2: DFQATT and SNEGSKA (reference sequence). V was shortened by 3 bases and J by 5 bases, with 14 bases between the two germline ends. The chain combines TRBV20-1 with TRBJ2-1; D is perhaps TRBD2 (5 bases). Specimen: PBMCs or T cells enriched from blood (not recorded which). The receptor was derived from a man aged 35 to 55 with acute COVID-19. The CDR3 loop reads CSASWGARDNEQFF. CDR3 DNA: TGCAGTGCTAGTTGGGGAGCGAGGGACAATGAGCAGTTCTTC.